One and the same sample provided the 13 T cell receptor beta chains below, sequenced in a study of post-analysis software for immune sequencing data. Whole-study findings and limits: The five TRBV segments detected at higher frequency in patients than in controls included TRBV5-6, TRBV5-1 and TRBV20-1.

Their cognate antigens are unknown. Libraries were made from TCR beta cDNA, and they carried unique molecular identifiers. One entry per CDR3 protein results from TCRdb running MiXCR on the PCR reads. Among a few hundred thousand distinct CDR3 sequences listed, 36% were seen once. Sequencing used blood. The receptors here all came from a girl aged 10 to 17 with multiple sclerosis.

This clonotype was recorded many times. The rearrangement uses TRBV24-1 and TRBJ2-3; D uncertain. Germline loops: CDR1 KGHDR, CDR2 SFDVKD. Trimming removed 5 bases from V and 3 bases from J, with 14 bases in between. This CDR3 has 15 amino acids. The CDR3 DNA is TGTGCCACCAGTGTCACGTCAGTTGTTACAGATACGCAGTATTTT. Amino acids: CATSVTSVVTDTQYF.

The chain is built from TRBV6-6 and TRBJ1-5; D is perhaps TRBD1 (5 bases). Germline CDR1 MNHNY, CDR2 SVGAGI (reference sequence). The CDR3 is made up of 15 amino acids. The V end was cut by 6 bases, the J end by 0 bases, with 12 bases between. CDR3 sequence reads: CASSPRTFSNQPQHF. For the CDR3, the DNA is TGTGCCAGCAGCCCCCGGACATTTAGCAATCAGCCCCAGCATTTT.

This clonotype was counted at least ten times. CDR3 protein: CATSDRTSANTDTQYF. In DNA form, the CDR3 reads TGTGCCACCAGTGACAGGACTAGCGCTAACACAGATACGCAGTATTTT. The chain links TRBV24-1 to TRBJ2-3, with 9 bases aligning to TRBD2. V lost 4 bases, J lost 2 bases, and 6 bases stayed unmatched. The CDR3 spans 16 residues. From germline, CDR1 is KGHDR and CDR2 SFDVKD.

In its sample, this clonotype was seen many times. The chain combines TRBV24-1 with TRBJ1-5, with D perhaps TRBD1 (6 bases). Germline lookup yields CDR1 KGHDR and CDR2 SFDVKD. This CDR3 has 14 residues. V lost 5 bases and J 5 bases, leaving 12 bases between the germline ends. Written as DNA, the CDR3 is TGTGCCACCAGTGTAAGGGGGACGGATCAGCCCCAGCATTTT. It translates to CATSVRGTDQPQHF.

A remark on this clonotype: At one boundary the junction diverges from the germline segment, which might be a read error. The chain has TRBV20-1 and TRBJ2-1; 10 bases align to TRBD1. CDR3 length equals 16 residues. Per the germline V gene, CDR1 is DFQATT and CDR2 is SNEGSKA (reference sequence). DNA of the CDR3: TGCGGTGCCTTAATCCGGGACAGGGGCACTCTGGGAGAGCAGTTCTTC. Protein sequence: CGALIRDRGTLGEQFF.

Comment on this clonotype: At one of its ends the junction is not consistent with the germline gene, which may arise from a read error. This chain links TRBV10-1 with TRBJ2-1; 9 nucleotides align to TRBD1. TRBJ2-7 explains the end of the DNA better; the J call may be wrong. Germline values: CDR1 WNHNN, CDR2 SYGVQD (reference sequence). This CDR3 comprises 15 residues. This CDR3 is CVSSDRGNSYNEQYF. The CDR3 bases are TGCGTCAGCAGTGACAGGGGGAACTCCTACAATGAGCAGTACTTC.

This chain links TRBV5-1 with TRBJ2-3, with 7 bases matching TRBD2. CDR3 length: 16 amino acids. Germline trimming cut 0 bases from V and 0 bases from J; bases unmatched to any gene: 4. The germline V gene encodes CDR1 SGHRS and CDR2 YFSETQ. Here the CDR3 reads CASSLESGASTDTQYF. As DNA, the CDR3 is TGCGCCAGCAGCTTGGAGAGCGGGGCAAGCACAGATACGCAGTATTTT.

This clonotype was counted many times. This rearrangement joins TRBV4-2 to TRBJ1-2; perhaps TRBD1 as D (5 bases). This CDR3 contains 15 residues. CDR1 and CDR2 (germline): LGHNA, YNFKEQ. V was trimmed by 0 bases and J by 4 bases, leaving 12 bases between them. CDR3 sequence reads: CASSQDPGQGYGYTF. The CDR3 DNA reads TGTGCCAGCAGCCAAGATCCAGGGCAGGGCTATGGCTACACCTTC.

This clonotype was observed a handful of times. The J gene is TRBJ2-2, the V gene TRBV2; 7 bases fit TRBD2. Germline assignment: CDR1 SNHLY and CDR2 FYNNEI. V was pared by 6 bases and J by 0 bases, with 7 bases of the junction left unmatched. This CDR3 contains 16 residues. The CDR3 nucleotides are TGTGCCAGCAGATCAACTCTAGCGGCGAACACCGGGGAGCTGTTTTTT. This translates into CASRSTLAANTGELFF.

This clonotype was seen ten or more times. The J gene is TRBJ2-1, the V gene TRBV6-2 or TRBV6-3, with no clear D. V was pared by 2 bases and J by 9 bases, with 11 bases between. The germline CDR1 and CDR2 sequences are MNHEY and SVGEGT. This CDR3 spans 13 amino acids. This CDR3 reads CASSYTRASEQFF. The CDR3 nucleotides are TGTGCCAGCAGTTACACGCGCGCGAGTGAGCAGTTCTTC.

The V call is TRBV4-1, the J call TRBJ2-4; D may be TRBD1 or TRBD2 (5 bases each). The CDR3 sequence is 17 residues long. CDR1 is MGHRA and CDR2 is YSYEKL in the germline V gene. The V and J ends lost 2 bases and 1 base respectively, with 15 bases between them. CDR3 in DNA: TGCGCCAGCAGCCAATTCATGACCGGGACGGCCAAAAACATTCAGTACTTC. Encoded protein: CASSQFMTGTAKNIQYF.

This clonotype came up many times. The chain uses TRBV2 and TRBJ2-3; no clear D. Trimming shortened V by 3 bases and J by 2 bases, and 9 bases separated the two germline ends. CDR3 length equals 14 residues. Germline V gives CDR1 SNHLY, CDR2 FYNNEI. CDR3 DNA sequence: TGTGCCAGCAGTGATCTGGGATTCACAGATACGCAGTATTTT. Its protein is CASSDLGFTDTQYF.

This clonotype was counted between two and nine times. The CDR3 here is CASSETLRNEQFF. The CDR3 bases are TGTGCCAGCAGTGAAACCTTACGCAATGAGCAGTTCTTC. V usage is TRBV2 and J usage is TRBJ2-1; D uncertain. The germline gives CDR1 SNHLY, CDR2 FYNNEI. CDR3 length equals 13 residues. Trimming cost V 2 bases and J 6 bases, with 8 bases left between them.